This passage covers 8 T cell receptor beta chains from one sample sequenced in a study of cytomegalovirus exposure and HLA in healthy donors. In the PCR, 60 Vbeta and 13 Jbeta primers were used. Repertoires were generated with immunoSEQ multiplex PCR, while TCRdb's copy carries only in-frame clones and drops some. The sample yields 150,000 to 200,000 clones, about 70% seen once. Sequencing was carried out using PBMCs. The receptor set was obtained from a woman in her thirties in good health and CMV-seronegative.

This CDR3 is CASSQDEEAYEQYF. The CDR3 region has the DNA TGTGCCAGCAGCCAAGATGAAGAGGCCTACGAGCAGTACTTC. The chain is built from TRBV4-2 and TRBJ2-7; D remains unclear. V dropped 0 bases and J dropped 2 bases, with 8 bases sitting between them. CDR1 is LGHNA and CDR2 is YNFKEQ in the germline V gene. This CDR3 spans 14 amino acids.

The CDR3: CASSFQGASNQPQHF. CDR3 nucleotide sequence: TGTGCCAGCAGCTTCCAGGGGGCAAGCAATCAGCCCCAGCATTTT. The chain employs TRBV11-2 and TRBJ1-5, with TRBD1 matching 8 bases. The germline gives CDR1 SGHAT, CDR2 FQNNGV. Unmatched junction bases numbered 2, after V lost 3 bases and J lost 1 base. CDR3 length: 15 amino acids.

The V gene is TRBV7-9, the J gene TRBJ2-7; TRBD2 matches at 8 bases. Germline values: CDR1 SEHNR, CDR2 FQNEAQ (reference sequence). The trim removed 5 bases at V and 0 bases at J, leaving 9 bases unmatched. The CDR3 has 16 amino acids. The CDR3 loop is CASSPQGRGVSYEQYF. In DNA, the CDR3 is TGTGCCAGCAGCCCTCAGGGGCGGGGGGTCTCCTACGAGCAGTACTTC.

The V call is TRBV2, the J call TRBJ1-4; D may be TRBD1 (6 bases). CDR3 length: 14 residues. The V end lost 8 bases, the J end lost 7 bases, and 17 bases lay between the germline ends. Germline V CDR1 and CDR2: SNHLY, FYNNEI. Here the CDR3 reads CASSGRGRGEKLFF. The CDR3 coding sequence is TGTGCCAGCTCTGGGAGGGGGAGAGGTGAAAAACTGTTTTTT.

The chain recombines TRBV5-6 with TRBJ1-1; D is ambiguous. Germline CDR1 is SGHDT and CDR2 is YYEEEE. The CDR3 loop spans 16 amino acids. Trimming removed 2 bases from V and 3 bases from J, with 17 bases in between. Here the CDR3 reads CASSFPWAGGDTEAFF. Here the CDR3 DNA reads TGTGCCAGCAGCTTTCCGTGGGCGGGTGGGGACACTGAAGCTTTCTTT.

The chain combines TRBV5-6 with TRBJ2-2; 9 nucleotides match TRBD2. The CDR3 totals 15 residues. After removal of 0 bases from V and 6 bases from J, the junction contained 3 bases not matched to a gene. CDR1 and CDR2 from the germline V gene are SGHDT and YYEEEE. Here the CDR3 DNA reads TGTGCCAGCAGCTTGGGTTGGACTAGCGCCGGGGAGCTGTTTTTT. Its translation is CASSLGWTSAGELFF.

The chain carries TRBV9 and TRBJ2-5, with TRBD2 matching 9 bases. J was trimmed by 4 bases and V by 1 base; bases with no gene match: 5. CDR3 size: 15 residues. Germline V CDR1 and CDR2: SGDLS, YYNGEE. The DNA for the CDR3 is TGTGCCAGCAGCGTAATGTCGACTAGCGGAGAGACCCAGTACTTC. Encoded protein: CASSVMSTSGETQYF.

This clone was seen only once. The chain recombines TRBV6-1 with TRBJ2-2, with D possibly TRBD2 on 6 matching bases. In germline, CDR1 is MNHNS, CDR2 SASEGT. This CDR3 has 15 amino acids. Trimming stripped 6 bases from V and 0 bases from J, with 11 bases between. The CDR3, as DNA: TGTGCCAGCAGGAGGGGACTTACGAACACCGGGGAGCTGTTTTTT. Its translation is CASRRGLTNTGELFF.